A selection of T cell receptor beta chains follows, all from one sample in a study of blood T cell repertoires in COVID-19. Sequenced by immunoSEQ multiplex PCR; TCRdb stores in-frame clones only, minus some. The repertoire includes fewer than 350,000 clones, 85% of them detected once, and over 1.5% sits in the top ten. The specimen sequenced was PBMCs or T cells enriched from blood (not recorded which). Receptors originate from a woman aged 25 to 39 who had been exposed to COVID-19. Each CDR3 is given with its conserved first and last residue. The order of the fields is CDR3 DNA, CDR3 protein, V gene, clone size, CDR3 length, J gene, D gene. D genes are given only for firm matches. Clone size is given for some rows only: seen once, a few or many times, or a class if the clone is expanded.

TGCGCCAGCAGCCAAGGGGACAGGGACTACAATGAGCAGTTCTTC CASSQGDRDYNEQFF TRBV4-3 NA 15 TRBJ2-1 TRBD1
TGTGCCAGCAGTACGGCGGGAACCTATGGCTACACCTTC CASSTAGTYGYTF TRBV27 NA 13 TRBJ1-2 NA
TGTGCCAGCAGCCCACGGGCGGGGACAGGGAGGTTTTCCGCTGAAGCTTTCTTT CASSPRAGTGRFSAEAFF TRBV3-1/TRBV3-2 NA 18 TRBJ1-1 TRBD1
TGCGCCAGCAGCCAAGATTGGGCAGGGTATAATTCACCCCTCCACTTT CASSQDWAGYNSPLHF TRBV4-3 NA 16 TRBJ1-6 NA
TGTGCCAGCAGCTTGACGGGGGATAGCACAGATACGCAGTATTTT CASSLTGDSTDTQYF TRBV5-6 NA 15 TRBJ2-3 NA
TGTGCCAGCACTACAGGGTATAGCACTGAAGCTTTCTTT CASTTGYSTEAFF TRBV2 NA 13 TRBJ1-1 NA
TGTGCCAGCAGCTTAGCGGGGGCCAACGTCCTGACTTTC CASSLAGANVLTF TRBV11-3 NA 13 TRBJ2-6 NA
TGTGCCTGGAGTGTACTCGATAGCAATCAGCCCCAGCATTTT CAWSVLDSNQPQHF TRBV30 NA 14 TRBJ1-5 NA
TGTGCCACCTGCCAACTCGCCGAAAACACTGAAGCTTTCTTT CATCQLAENTEAFF TRBV15 once 14 TRBJ1-1 NA
TGCGCCAGCAGCCTTGGAGGGTCAGGGAAGGGAAACACCATATATTTT CASSLGGSGKGNTIYF TRBV5-1 NA 16 TRBJ1-3 NA
TGTGCCAGCAGCTTGGGTCGCACTGAAGCTTTCTTT CASSLGRTEAFF TRBV5-6 NA 12 TRBJ1-1 NA
TGTGCCACCAGCAGAGATCGGGGGACTTATGAAAAACTGTTTTTT CATSRDRGTYEKLFF TRBV15 NA 15 TRBJ1-4 NA
TGTGCCAGCAGCTTGTGGGCAGGCGCTAACTATGGCTACACCTTC CASSLWAGANYGYTF TRBV7-2 once 15 TRBJ1-2 NA
TGCGCCAGCAGCTTGGCCGGGACAGACTACAATGAGCAGTTCTTC CASSLAGTDYNEQFF TRBV5-1 NA 15 TRBJ2-1 TRBD1
TGTGCCAGCAAGGGGGCTGAAAAACTGTTTTTT CASKGAEKLFF TRBV6-5 once 11 TRBJ1-4 TRBD1
TGTGCCTGGAGAACTAGCGGAGTAAAGGAGCAGTTCTTC CAWRTSGVKEQFF TRBV30 NA 13 TRBJ2-1 TRBD2
TGTGCCAGCAAACCCGAGGGCTCTGGAAACACCATATATTTT CASKPEGSGNTIYF TRBV28 NA 14 TRBJ1-3 NA
TGTGCCAGCAGGACGAGGCCGGGAGGGGCCGGGGAGCTGTTTTTT CASRTRPGGAGELFF TRBV6-5 NA 15 TRBJ2-2 TRBD2
TGTGCCAGCAGTTTGGCAGGGGGGAACACCGGGGAGCTGTTTTTT CASSLAGGNTGELFF TRBV27 once 15 TRBJ2-2 TRBD1
TGCGCCAGCAGCTGGGAGTGGACAGGGGATCGAAATTCACCCCTCCACTTT CASSWEWTGDRNSPLHF TRBV5-1 NA 17 TRBJ1-6 TRBD1
TGTGCCAGCAGTGAACGACCGGGACAGGGAAGATCACCCCTCCACTTT CASSERPGQGRSPLHF TRBV6-1 NA 16 TRBJ1-6 TRBD1
TGTGCCAGCAGCTCCGGGACAGGACCGTCATATGAGCAGTTCTTC CASSSGTGPSYEQFF TRBV5-4 NA 15 TRBJ2-1 TRBD1